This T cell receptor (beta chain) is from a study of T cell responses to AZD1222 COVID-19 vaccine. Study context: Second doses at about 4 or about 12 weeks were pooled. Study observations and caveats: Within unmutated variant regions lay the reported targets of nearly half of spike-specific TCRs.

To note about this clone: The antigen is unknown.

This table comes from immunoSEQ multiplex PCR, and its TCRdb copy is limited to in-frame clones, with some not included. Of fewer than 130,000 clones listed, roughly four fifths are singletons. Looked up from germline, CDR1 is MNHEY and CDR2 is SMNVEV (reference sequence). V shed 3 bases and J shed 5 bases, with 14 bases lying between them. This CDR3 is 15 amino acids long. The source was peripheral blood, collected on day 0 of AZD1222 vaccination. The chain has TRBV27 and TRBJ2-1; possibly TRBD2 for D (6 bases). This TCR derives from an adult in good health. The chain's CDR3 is CASSLGLASNNEQFF. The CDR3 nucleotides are TGTGCCAGCAGTTTGGGGCTAGCGAGCAACAATGAGCAGTTCTTC.